These T cell receptor beta chains were read from a single sample in a study of blood T cell repertoires in COVID-19. Clones were sequenced by immunoSEQ multiplex PCR, and TCRdb holds only the in-frame ones, with some missing. Among about 150,000 clones listed, 84% were seen once. Sample: peripheral blood. The receptor set was obtained from a man aged 30 to 45 with COVID-19, enrolled during active disease. Each CDR3 is given with its conserved first and last residue. The D gene is left open where the match is weak. Only some rows state a clone size, as once, few, many or a class for expanded clones.

size: .; D: .; J: TRBJ2-5; V: TRBV28; CDR3: CASSLDPKTETYQETQYF; DNA: TGTGCCAGCAGTCTAGACCCCAAGACAGAAACGTACCAAGAGACCCAGTACTTC
size: .; D: TRBD1; J: TRBJ2-7; V: TRBV5-4; CDR3: CASSLGQDRFYEQYF; DNA: TGTGCCAGCAGCTTAGGACAGGATAGGTTCTACGAGCAGTACTTC
size: .; D: .; J: TRBJ2-5; V: TRBV11-2; CDR3: CASSPPWGGQETQYF; DNA: TGTGCCAGCAGCCCACCGTGGGGCGGACAAGAGACCCAGTACTTC
size: .; D: .; J: TRBJ1-2; V: TRBV9; CDR3: CASSHPVLGDYGYTF; DNA: TGTGCCAGCAGCCATCCCGTCCTCGGGGACTATGGCTACACCTTC
size: .; D: .; J: TRBJ1-3; V: TRBV5-5; CDR3: CASSLGLGAGDGNTIYF; DNA: TGTGCCAGCAGCTTGGGTTTGGGGGCCGGGGACGGAAACACCATATATTTT
size: .; D: .; J: TRBJ1-1; V: TRBV28; CDR3: CAGGRGNTEAFF; DNA: TGTGCCGGTGGGCGGGGGAACACTGAAGCTTTCTTT
size: .; D: TRBD2; J: TRBJ2-3; V: TRBV6-2/TRBV6-3; CDR3: CASSYSPSGTTDTQYF; DNA: TGTGCCAGCAGTTACTCGCCTAGCGGGACCACAGATACGCAGTATTTT
size: .; D: .; J: TRBJ2-2; V: TRBV11-2; CDR3: CASSLDGLAHTGELFF; DNA: TGTGCCAGCAGCTTAGATGGGCTAGCGCATACCGGGGAGCTGTTTTTT
size: .; D: .; J: TRBJ2-7; V: TRBV29-1; CDR3: CSVEAVYEQYF; DNA: TGCAGCGTTGAGGCGGTATACGAGCAGTACTTC
size: .; D: TRBD1; J: TRBJ2-5; V: TRBV5-1; CDR3: CASSPGTAQETQYF; DNA: TGCGCCAGCAGCCCCGGGACAGCACAAGAGACCCAGTACTTC
size: .; D: TRBD1; J: TRBJ1-6; V: TRBV19; CDR3: CASSDRGDSPLHF; DNA: TGTGCCAGTAGTGACAGGGGAGATTCACCCCTCCACTTT
size: .; D: .; J: TRBJ1-6; V: TRBV4-3; CDR3: CASSQDRRQGGSPLHF; DNA: TGCGCCAGCAGCCAAGATCGACGGCAGGGTGGATCACCCCTCCACTTT
size: .; D: .; J: TRBJ2-3; V: TRBV18; CDR3: CASSPRASGDTQYF; DNA: TGTGCCAGCTCACCACGGGCGAGCGGAGATACGCAGTATTTT
size: few; D: .; J: TRBJ1-4; V: TRBV9; CDR3: CASSPSVGGTNEKLFF; DNA: TGTGCCAGCAGCCCCAGCGTTGGCGGCACTAATGAAAAACTGTTTTTT
size: .; D: .; J: TRBJ1-6; V: TRBV28; CDR3: CASTIDRDNSPLHF; DNA: TGTGCCAGCACTATCGACAGAGATAATTCACCCCTCCACTTT
size: .; D: TRBD2; J: TRBJ2-1; V: TRBV24-1; CDR3: CATSDSGGRTYNEQFF; DNA: TGTGCCACCAGTGATTCTGGCGGGAGGACCTACAATGAGCAGTTCTTC
size: .; D: .; J: TRBJ2-3; V: TRBV5-1; CDR3: CASSLDPGAPDTQYF; DNA: TGCGCCAGCAGCTTGGACCCGGGAGCCCCAGATACGCAGTATTTT
size: .; D: .; J: TRBJ2-3; V: TRBV19; CDR3: CASSIALVSTDTQYF; DNA: TGTGCCAGTAGTATAGCTCTAGTGAGTACGGATACGCAGTATTTT
size: .; D: TRBD1; J: TRBJ2-7; V: TRBV6-5; CDR3: CASRDSASYEQYF; DNA: TGTGCCAGCCGGGACAGCGCTTCCTACGAGCAGTACTTC
size: .; D: .; J: TRBJ1-2; V: TRBV6-5; CDR3: CASSYSLNYGYTF; DNA: TGTGCCAGCAGTTACTCTCTGAACTATGGCTACACCTTC
size: .; D: TRBD1; J: TRBJ1-5; V: TRBV7-2; CDR3: CASSSQGAIQPQHF; DNA: TGTGCCAGCAGCTCACAGGGGGCGATTCAGCCCCAGCATTTT
size: .; D: .; J: TRBJ2-6; V: TRBV10-1; CDR3: CASSSGSGANVLTF; DNA: TGCGCCAGCAGTTCAGGCTCTGGGGCCAACGTCCTGACTTTC
size: .; D: TRBD2; J: TRBJ2-7; V: TRBV10-3; CDR3: CATAFSASGSYEQYF; DNA: TGTGCCACCGCTTTTTCGGCTAGCGGCTCCTACGAGCAGTACTTC
size: .; D: .; J: TRBJ1-5; V: TRBV19; CDR3: CASSILGENQPQHF; DNA: TGTGCCAGTAGTATTTTGGGAGAGAATCAGCCCCAGCATTTT
size: .; D: .; J: TRBJ1-6; V: TRBV6-6; CDR3: CATRNDRNNSPLHF; DNA: TGTGCCACCAGAAATGACAGGAATAATTCACCCCTCCACTTT
size: .; D: TRBD1; J: TRBJ2-2; V: TRBV10-3; CDR3: CAMGTVTTGELFF; DNA: TGTGCCATGGGGACAGTTACCACCGGGGAGCTGTTTTTT
size: .; D: TRBD1; J: TRBJ1-2; V: TRBV24-1; CDR3: CATSDNRGQGYGYTF; DNA: TGTGCCACCAGTGATAACAGGGGGCAGGGCTATGGCTACACCTTC
size: .; D: .; J: TRBJ2-3; V: TRBV5-6; CDR3: CASTKSGTDTQYF; DNA: TGTGCCAGCACCAAGAGCGGGACAGATACGCAGTATTTT
size: .; D: .; J: TRBJ1-4; V: TRBV28; CDR3: CASSFKEKLFF; DNA: TGTGCCAGCAGTTTCAAAGAAAAACTGTTTTTT
size: .; D: .; J: TRBJ1-5; V: TRBV19; CDR3: CASSMVGVRNQPQHF; DNA: TGTGCCAGTAGTATGGTCGGTGTGCGCAATCAGCCCCAGCATTTT
size: .; D: TRBD1; J: TRBJ2-7; V: TRBV29-1; CDR3: CSAGQGYSYEQYF; DNA: TGCAGCGCCGGACAGGGATACTCCTACGAGCAGTACTTC
size: few; D: TRBD1; J: TRBJ2-3; V: TRBV7-9; CDR3: CASPRDREAGTDTQYF; DNA: TGTGCCAGCCCTAGAGACAGGGAAGCGGGCACAGATACGCAGTATTTT
size: .; D: TRBD2; J: TRBJ2-7; V: TRBV7-2; CDR3: CASSLGAGEVYEQYF; DNA: TGTGCCAGCAGCTTAGGGGCGGGAGAAGTCTACGAGCAGTACTTC
size: .; D: TRBD2; J: TRBJ2-2; V: TRBV2; CDR3: CASSDSGRATGELFF; DNA: TGTGCCAGCAGTGATAGCGGGAGGGCCACCGGGGAGCTGTTTTTT
size: once; D: TRBD1; J: TRBJ2-7; V: TRBV7-2; CDR3: CASSLNRGHEQYF; DNA: TGTGCCAGCAGCTTAAACAGGGGCCACGAGCAGTACTTC
size: .; D: TRBD1; J: TRBJ2-7; V: TRBV28; CDR3: CASSSRLSDRGENYEQYF; DNA: TGTGCCAGCAGTTCCCGTCTTTCAGACAGGGGGGAAAACTACGAGCAGTACTTC
size: once; D: TRBD2; J: TRBJ2-3; V: TRBV6-6; CDR3: CASSWKAGGPDTQYF; DNA: TGTGCCAGCAGTTGGAAGGCGGGAGGGCCGGATACGCAGTATTTT
size: .; D: TRBD2; J: TRBJ2-1; V: TRBV5-8; CDR3: CASSPGAGTSSYNEQFF; DNA: TGTGCCAGCAGCCCCGGAGCGGGAACCTCCTCCTACAATGAGCAGTTCTTC
size: .; D: .; J: TRBJ1-1; V: TRBV29-1; CDR3: CSVLAGRAFF; DNA: TGCAGCGTTCTTGCAGGGAGGGCTTTCTTT
size: .; D: .; J: TRBJ1-1; V: TRBV6-6; CDR3: CASSYGRLNTEAFF; DNA: TGTGCCAGCAGTTACGGTCGGTTGAACACTGAAGCTTTCTTT
size: .; D: .; J: TRBJ2-5; V: TRBV20-1; CDR3: CSAQQETQYF; DNA: TGCAGTGCTCAGCAAGAGACCCAGTACTTC
size: .; D: .; J: TRBJ1-2; V: TRBV3-1/TRBV3-2; CDR3: CASSQERRTYGYTF; DNA: TGTGCCAGCAGCCAAGAGAGGCGTACCTATGGCTACACCTTC
size: once; D: TRBD2; J: TRBJ2-1; V: TRBV5-1; CDR3: CASSQGLATYNEQFF; DNA: TGCGCCAGCAGCCAGGGACTAGCTACGTACAATGAGCAGTTCTTC
size: .; D: TRBD1; J: TRBJ1-2; V: TRBV7-2; CDR3: CASSLAKGQALYGYTF; DNA: TGTGCCAGCAGCTTAGCCAAAGGACAGGCCCTCTATGGCTACACCTTC
size: .; D: TRBD2; J: TRBJ2-5; V: TRBV19; CDR3: CASSWTSRETQYF; DNA: TGTGCCAGTAGTTGGACTAGTCGGGAGACCCAGTACTTC
size: .; D: TRBD2; J: TRBJ2-7; V: TRBV4-2; CDR3: CASSSRTSHDEQYF; DNA: TGTGCCAGCAGCTCTAGGACTAGCCACGACGAGCAGTACTTC
size: .; D: TRBD1; J: TRBJ1-1; V: TRBV28; CDR3: CTSRTGNLRAFF; DNA: TGTACCAGCAGGACAGGAAACCTGAGAGCTTTCTTT
size: .; D: TRBD2; J: TRBJ2-7; V: TRBV6-2/TRBV6-3; CDR3: CASSSRTSGSIGEQYF; DNA: TGTGCCAGCAGTTCGAGGACTAGCGGGAGTATTGGGGAGCAGTACTTC
size: .; D: TRBD2; J: TRBJ2-5; V: TRBV28; CDR3: CASIPWGGRASGSQETQYF; DNA: TGTGCCAGCATCCCTTGGGGGGGGCGGGCTAGCGGGTCCCAAGAGACCCAGTACTTC
size: .; D: TRBD1; J: TRBJ2-7; V: TRBV27; CDR3: CASSGTGTGHYEQYF; DNA: TGTGCCAGCTCGGGAACCGGGACAGGGCACTACGAGCAGTACTTC
size: once; D: TRBD1; J: TRBJ1-5; V: TRBV19; CDR3: CASSLGTGINQPQHF; DNA: TGTGCCAGTAGCCTCGGGACAGGGATCAATCAGCCCCAGCATTTT
size: .; D: .; J: TRBJ1-1; V: TRBV2; CDR3: CASITDMNTEAFF; DNA: TGTGCCAGCATAACGGACATGAACACTGAAGCTTTCTTT
size: .; D: TRBD2; J: TRBJ2-7; V: TRBV6-6; CDR3: CASLLAGTYEQYF; DNA: TGTGCCAGCCTGCTAGCGGGAACCTACGAGCAGTACTTC
size: .; D: TRBD2; J: TRBJ2-7; V: TRBV18; CDR3: CASSTTTRVGGSSYEQYF; DNA: TGTGCCAGCTCGACCACGACCAGAGTCGGCGGGAGCTCCTACGAGCAGTACTTC
size: once; D: TRBD2; J: TRBJ2-5; V: TRBV5-4; CDR3: CASSRTSGNGETQYF; DNA: TGTGCCAGCAGCAGAACTAGCGGGAACGGCGAGACCCAGTACTTC
size: .; D: TRBD1; J: TRBJ2-1; V: TRBV24-1; CDR3: CATSDPSTGEAYNEQFF; DNA: TGTGCCACCAGTGACCCTTCGACAGGGGAGGCCTACAATGAGCAGTTCTTC
size: few; D: .; J: TRBJ1-5; V: TRBV6-5; CDR3: CASSYSRGAEQPQHF; DNA: TGTGCCAGCAGTTACTCGCGGGGGGCAGAACAGCCCCAGCATTTT
size: .; D: .; J: TRBJ2-5; V: TRBV9; CDR3: CASSVGEETQYF; DNA: TGTGCCAGCAGCGTTGGTGAGGAGACCCAGTACTTC
size: .; D: TRBD1; J: TRBJ1-6; V: TRBV4-3; CDR3: CASSQDRRQGTSPLHF; DNA: TGCGCCAGCAGCCAAGATAGACGACAGGGGACTTCACCCCTCCACTTT
size: .; D: .; J: TRBJ1-5; V: TRBV2; CDR3: CASQLGKFSNQPQHF; DNA: TGTGCCAGCCAGCTAGGCAAATTTAGCAATCAGCCCCAGCATTTT